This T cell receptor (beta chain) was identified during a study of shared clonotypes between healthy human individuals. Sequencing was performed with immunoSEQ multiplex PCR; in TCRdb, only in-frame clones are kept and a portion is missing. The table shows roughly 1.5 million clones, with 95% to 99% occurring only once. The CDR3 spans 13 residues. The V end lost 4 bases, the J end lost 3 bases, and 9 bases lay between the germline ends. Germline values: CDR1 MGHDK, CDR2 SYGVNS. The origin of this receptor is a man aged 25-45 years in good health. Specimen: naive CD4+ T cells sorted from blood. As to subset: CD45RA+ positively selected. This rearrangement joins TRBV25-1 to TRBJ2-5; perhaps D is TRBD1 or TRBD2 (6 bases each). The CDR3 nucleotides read TGTGCCAGCAGTGCTAGGGGGGAAGAGACCCAGTACTTC. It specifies CASSARGEETQYF.